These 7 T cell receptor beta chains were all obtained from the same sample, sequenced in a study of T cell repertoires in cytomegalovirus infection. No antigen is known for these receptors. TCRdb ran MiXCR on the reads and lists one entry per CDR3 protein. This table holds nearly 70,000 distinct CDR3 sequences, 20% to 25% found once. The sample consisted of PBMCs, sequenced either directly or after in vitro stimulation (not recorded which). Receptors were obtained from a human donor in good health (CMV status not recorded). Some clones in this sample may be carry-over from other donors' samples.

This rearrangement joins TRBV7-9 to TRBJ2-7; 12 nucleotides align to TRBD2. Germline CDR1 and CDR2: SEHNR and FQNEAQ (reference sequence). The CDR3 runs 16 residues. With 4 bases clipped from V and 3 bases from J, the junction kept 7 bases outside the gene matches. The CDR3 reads CASSSGLAGNNYEQYF. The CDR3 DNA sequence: TGTGCCAGCAGCTCCGGACTAGCGGGGAATAACTACGAGCAGTACTTC.

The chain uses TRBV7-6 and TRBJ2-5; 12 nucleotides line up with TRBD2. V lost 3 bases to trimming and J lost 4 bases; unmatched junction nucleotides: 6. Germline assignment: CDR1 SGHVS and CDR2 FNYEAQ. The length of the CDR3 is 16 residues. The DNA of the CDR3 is TGTGCCAGCAGCTTGTCTAGCGGGAGGGCCGGAGAGACCCAGTACTTC. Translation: CASSLSSGRAGETQYF.

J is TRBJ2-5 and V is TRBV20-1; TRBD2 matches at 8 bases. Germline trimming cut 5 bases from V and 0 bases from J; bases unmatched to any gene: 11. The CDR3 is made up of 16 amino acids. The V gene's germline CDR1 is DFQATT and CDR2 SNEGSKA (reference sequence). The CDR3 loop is CSAPGGTSGYQETQYF. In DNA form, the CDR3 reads TGCAGTGCTCCTGGGGGCACTAGCGGATACCAAGAGACCCAGTACTTC.

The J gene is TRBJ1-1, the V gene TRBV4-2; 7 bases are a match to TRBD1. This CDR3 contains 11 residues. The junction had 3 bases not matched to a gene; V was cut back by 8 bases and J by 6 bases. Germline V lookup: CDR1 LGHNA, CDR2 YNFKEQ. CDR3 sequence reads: CASEGAAEAFF. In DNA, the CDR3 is TGTGCCAGCGAGGGGGCAGCTGAAGCTTTCTTT.

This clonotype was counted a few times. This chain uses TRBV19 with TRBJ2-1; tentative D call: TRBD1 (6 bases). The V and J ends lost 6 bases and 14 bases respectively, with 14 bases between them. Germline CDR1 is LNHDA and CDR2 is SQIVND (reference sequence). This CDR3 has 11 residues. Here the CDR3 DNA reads TGTGCCAGTAGGGCAGGGGAGATCAAGTTCTTC. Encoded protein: CASRAGEIKFF.

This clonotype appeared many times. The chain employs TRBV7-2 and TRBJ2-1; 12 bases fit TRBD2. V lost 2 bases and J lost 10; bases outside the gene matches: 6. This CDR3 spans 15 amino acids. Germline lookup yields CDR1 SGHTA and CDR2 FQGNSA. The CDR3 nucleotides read TGTGCCAGCAGCTTATCTAGCGGGAGGGCCGAGGAGCAGTTCTTC. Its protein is CASSLSSGRAEEQFF.

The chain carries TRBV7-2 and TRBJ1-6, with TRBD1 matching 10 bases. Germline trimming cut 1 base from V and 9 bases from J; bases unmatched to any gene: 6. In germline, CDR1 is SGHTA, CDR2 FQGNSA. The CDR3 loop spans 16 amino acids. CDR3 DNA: TGTGCCAGCAGCTTAGGGGGACAGGGGATAGGTTCACCCCTCCACTTT. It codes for CASSLGGQGIGSPLHF.